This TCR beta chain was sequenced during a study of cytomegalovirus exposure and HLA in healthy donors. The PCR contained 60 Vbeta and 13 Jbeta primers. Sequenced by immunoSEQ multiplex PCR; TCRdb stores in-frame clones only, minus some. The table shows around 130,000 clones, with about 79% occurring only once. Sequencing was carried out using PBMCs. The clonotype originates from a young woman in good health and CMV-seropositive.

DNA of the CDR3: TGTGCCAGCAGCCTCCAGCGGGGGGGGCTCACAGATACGCAGTATTTT. This translates into CASSLQRGGLTDTQYF. The rearrangement joins TRBV11-3 to TRBJ2-3, with TRBD2 matching 10 bases. V was pared by 5 bases and J by 2 bases, with 7 bases of the junction left unmatched. The CDR3 totals 16 residues. CDR1 SGHNT and CDR2 YENEEA come from the germline V gene.